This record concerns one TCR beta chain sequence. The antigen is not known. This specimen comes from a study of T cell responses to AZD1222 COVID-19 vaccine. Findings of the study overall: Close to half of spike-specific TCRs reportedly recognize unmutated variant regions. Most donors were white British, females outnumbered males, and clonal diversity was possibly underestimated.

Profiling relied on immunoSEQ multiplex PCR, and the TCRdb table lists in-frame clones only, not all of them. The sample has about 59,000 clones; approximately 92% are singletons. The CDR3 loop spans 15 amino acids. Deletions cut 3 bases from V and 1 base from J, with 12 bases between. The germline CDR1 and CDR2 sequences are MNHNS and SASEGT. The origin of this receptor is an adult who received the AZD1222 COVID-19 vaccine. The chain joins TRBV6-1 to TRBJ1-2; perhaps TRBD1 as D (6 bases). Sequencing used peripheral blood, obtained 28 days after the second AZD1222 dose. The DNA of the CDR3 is TGTGCCAGCAGTGAGGGGACAAGGCATAACTATGGCTACACCTTC. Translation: CASSEGTRHNYGYTF.